This TCR beta chain was captured in a study of blood T cell repertoires in COVID-19. This clone was seen only once. Only in-frame clones appear in the TCRdb table, and some are missing; sequencing was by immunoSEQ multiplex PCR. The sample has fewer than 350,000 clones; approximately 86% are singletons. The CDR3 length is 16 residues. The V gene lost 0 bases and the J gene lost 3 bases, with 13 bases spanning the gap. CDR1 is MDHEN and CDR2 is SYDVKM in the germline V gene. Sequencing used PBMCs or T cells enriched from blood (not recorded which). The TCR sequence derives from a woman aged 40 to 50 with acute COVID-19. This chain joins TRBV28 and TRBJ2-3, with TRBD1 as a possible D gene (6 bases). This CDR3 is CASSLWGAGRTDTQYF. The DNA for the CDR3 is TGTGCCAGCAGTTTATGGGGGGCCGGGCGGACAGATACGCAGTATTTT.